This record covers a single T cell receptor beta chain. The antigen remains unidentified. The sample belongs to a study of cytomegalovirus exposure and HLA in healthy donors. Study conclusions and caveats: Previously analyzed data showed that most TCR beta V segments were productive at a frequency of about 87% or about 30%. An Asian-associated ancestry cluster reportedly showed fewer N-insertions than the approximately 700-donor mean in a later analysis. Presence/absence comparisons presumed near-even sequencing depth among donors.

This CDR3 spans 14 amino acids. V shed 4 bases and J 5 bases; nucleotides not matched to a gene: 4. Germline CDR1 is SGHTS and CDR2 is YDEGEE. Primers included in the PCR were 60 Vbeta and 13 Jbeta primers. Here immunoSEQ multiplex PCR was the method, and the copy in TCRdb shows in-frame clones only, minus some. The sample gives roughly 150,000 clones, over 60% of which show up once; less than 3.5% is in the top ten. Sequenced: PBMCs. The TCR sequence derives from a woman aged 25 to 39 in good health and CMV-seropositive. V and J are TRBV5-8 and TRBJ1-1, with 11 bases fitting TRBD1. The CDR3 protein is CASSVRDRGTEAFF. The CDR3, as DNA: TGTGCCAGCAGCGTCCGGGACAGGGGGACTGAAGCTTTCTTT.